A single TCR beta chain is shown here with its context. Germline lookup yields CDR1 SGHVS and CDR2 FQNEAQ. The J segment lost 4 bases and the V segment lost 3 bases, leaving 12 bases of the junction unmatched. The CDR3 is made up of 18 amino acids. Authors' data handling: Amplification of reference gene primers provided the estimated nucleated cell counts. Libraries were prepared by immunoSEQ multiplex PCR; TCRdb keeps only in-frame clonotypes and omits some of them. That table furnishes V, J and clone size, whereas the DNA furnished D and trimming. Here the sample spans 430,000 or so clones, roughly 84% being singletons. It was within 2 weeks before study entry that exposed participants met a COVID-19 case. These data are taken from a study of blood T cell repertoires in COVID-19. Overall study: Sites in the United States, Italy and Spain provided acute and convalescent COVID-19 samples.

Material for sequencing was PBMCs or T cells enriched from blood (not recorded which). The sequence was collected from a woman between 18 and 29 years old who had been exposed to COVID-19. The V call is TRBV7-8, the J call TRBJ2-1; TRBD2 matches 10 bases. CDR3 nucleotide sequence: TGTGCCAGCAGCTTCCGCTTGACTAGCGGGTCAGCATACAATGAGCAGTTCTTC. It codes for CASSFRLTSGSAYNEQFF.